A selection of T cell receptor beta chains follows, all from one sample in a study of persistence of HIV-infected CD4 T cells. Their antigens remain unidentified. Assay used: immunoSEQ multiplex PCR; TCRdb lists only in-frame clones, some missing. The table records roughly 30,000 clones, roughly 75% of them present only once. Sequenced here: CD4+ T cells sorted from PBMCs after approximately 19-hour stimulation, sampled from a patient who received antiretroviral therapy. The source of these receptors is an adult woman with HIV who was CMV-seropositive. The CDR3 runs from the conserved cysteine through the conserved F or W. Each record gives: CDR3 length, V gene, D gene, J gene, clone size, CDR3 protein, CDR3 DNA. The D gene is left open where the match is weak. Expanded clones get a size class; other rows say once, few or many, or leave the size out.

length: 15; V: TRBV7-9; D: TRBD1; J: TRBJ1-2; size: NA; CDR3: CASSLDGQGVRGYTF; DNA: TGTGCCAGCAGCTTAGATGGACAGGGGGTCCGGGGCTACACCTTC
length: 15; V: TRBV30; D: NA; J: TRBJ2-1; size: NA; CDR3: CAEKGGLSTYNEQFF; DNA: TGTGCCGAAAAAGGAGGGCTCTCTACCTACAATGAGCAGTTCTTC
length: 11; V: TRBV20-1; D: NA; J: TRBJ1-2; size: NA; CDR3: CRGKGPHGYTF; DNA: TGCAGGGGGAAAGGGCCTCATGGCTACACCTTC
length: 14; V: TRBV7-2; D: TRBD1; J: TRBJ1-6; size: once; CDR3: CASSFGQGNSPLHF; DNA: TGTGCCAGCAGCTTTGGACAGGGTAATTCACCCCTCCACTTT
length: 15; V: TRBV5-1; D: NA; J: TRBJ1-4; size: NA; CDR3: CASSLDPGFNEKLFF; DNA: TGCGCCAGCAGCTTGGATCCGGGGTTTAATGAAAAACTGTTTTTT
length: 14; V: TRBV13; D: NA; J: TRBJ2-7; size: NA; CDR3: CASSLAGSSYEQYF; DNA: TGTGCCAGCAGCTTAGCGGGTAGCTCCTACGAGCAGTACTTC
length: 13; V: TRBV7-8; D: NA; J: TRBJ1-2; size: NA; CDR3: CASSLVAGGGYTF; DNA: TGTGCCAGCAGCTTAGTAGCGGGAGGTGGCTACACCTTC
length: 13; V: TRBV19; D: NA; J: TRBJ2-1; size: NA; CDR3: CASSLLGSGEQFF; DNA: TGTGCCAGTAGTTTGCTCGGGTCGGGGGAGCAGTTCTTC
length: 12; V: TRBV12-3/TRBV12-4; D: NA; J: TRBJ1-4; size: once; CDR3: CASSRTNEKLFF; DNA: TGTGCCAGCAGCCGGACTAATGAAAAACTGTTTTTT
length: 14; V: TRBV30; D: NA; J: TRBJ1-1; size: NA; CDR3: CAWSWTRPNTEAFF; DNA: TGTGCCTGGAGTTGGACACGGCCGAACACTGAAGCTTTCTTT
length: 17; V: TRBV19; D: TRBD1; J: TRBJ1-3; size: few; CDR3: CASRPSGQWSSGNTIYF; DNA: TGTGCCAGTAGACCTTCGGGACAGTGGAGCTCTGGAAACACCATATATTTT
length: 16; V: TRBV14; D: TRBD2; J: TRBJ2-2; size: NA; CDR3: CASSQALLAGTGELFF; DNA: TGTGCCAGCAGCCAAGCGCTTCTAGCGGGAACCGGGGAGCTGTTTTTT
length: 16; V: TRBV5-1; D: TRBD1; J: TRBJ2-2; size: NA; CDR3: CASSSPGQGATGELFF; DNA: TGCGCCAGCAGCTCTCCGGGACAGGGGGCGACCGGGGAGCTGTTTTTT
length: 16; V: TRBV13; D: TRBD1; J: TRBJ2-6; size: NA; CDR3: CASSPGQTSGANVLTF; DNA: TGTGCCAGCAGCCCGGGACAGACCTCTGGGGCCAACGTCCTGACTTTC
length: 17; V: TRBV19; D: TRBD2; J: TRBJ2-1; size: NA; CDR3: CASTTLAGGPEAREQFF; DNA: TGTGCCAGTACCACACTAGCGGGGGGGCCTGAGGCTCGGGAGCAGTTCTTC
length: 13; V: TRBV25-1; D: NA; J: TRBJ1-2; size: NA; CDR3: CASSGLTNYGYTF; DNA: TGTGCCAGCAGTGGCCTAACTAACTATGGCTACACCTTC
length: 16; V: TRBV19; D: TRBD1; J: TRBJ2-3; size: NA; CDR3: CASSITGTGSTDTQYF; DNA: TGTGCCAGTAGTATTACCGGGACAGGGAGCACAGATACGCAGTATTTT
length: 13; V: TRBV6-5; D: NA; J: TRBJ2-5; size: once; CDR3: CASRVSGQETQYF; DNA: TGTGCCAGCAGAGTGTCGGGACAAGAGACCCAGTACTTC
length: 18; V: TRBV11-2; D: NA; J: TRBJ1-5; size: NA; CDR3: CASSLDGTQLYSNQPQHF; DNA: TGTGCCAGCAGCTTAGATGGGACACAACTATATAGCAATCAGCCCCAGCATTTT
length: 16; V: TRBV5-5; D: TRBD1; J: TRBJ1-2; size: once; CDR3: CASSLDLFQGVRGYTF; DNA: TGTGCCAGCAGCTTGGATTTGTTTCAGGGGGTGAGAGGCTACACCTTC
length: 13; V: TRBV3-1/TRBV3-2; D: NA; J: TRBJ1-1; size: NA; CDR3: CASSPPGGRRAFF; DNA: TGTGCCAGCAGCCCCCCGGGAGGGCGGCGTGCTTTCTTT
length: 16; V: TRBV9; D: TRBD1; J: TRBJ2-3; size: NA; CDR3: CASSHGAGGSTDTQYF; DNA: TGTGCCAGCAGCCACGGGGCAGGGGGAAGCACAGATACGCAGTATTTT
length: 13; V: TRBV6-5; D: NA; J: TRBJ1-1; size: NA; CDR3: CASINDRSTEAFF; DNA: TGTGCCAGCATAAATGACAGGTCCACTGAAGCTTTCTTT
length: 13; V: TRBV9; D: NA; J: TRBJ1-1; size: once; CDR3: CASSVDENTEAFF; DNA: TGTGCCAGCAGCGTAGATGAGAACACTGAAGCTTTCTTT
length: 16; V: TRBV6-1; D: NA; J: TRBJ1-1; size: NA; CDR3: CASSEATWGANTEAFF; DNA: TGTGCCAGCAGTGAAGCTACGTGGGGGGCGAACACTGAAGCTTTCTTT
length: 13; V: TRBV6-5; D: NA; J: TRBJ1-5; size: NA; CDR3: CASTHRAYQPQHF; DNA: TGTGCCAGCACCCACAGGGCATATCAGCCCCAGCATTTT
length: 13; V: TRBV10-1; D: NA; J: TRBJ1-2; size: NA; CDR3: CASSGRGDYGYTF; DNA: TGCGCCAGCAGTGGTAGAGGGGACTATGGCTACACCTTC
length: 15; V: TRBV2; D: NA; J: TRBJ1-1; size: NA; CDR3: CASSDLGFRAPEAFF; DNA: TGTGCCAGCAGTGACTTAGGCTTTAGAGCCCCTGAAGCTTTCTTT
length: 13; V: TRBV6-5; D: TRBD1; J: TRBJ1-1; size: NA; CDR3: CASSRGQGTEAFF; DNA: TGTGCCAGCAGTCGGGGACAGGGCACTGAAGCTTTCTTT
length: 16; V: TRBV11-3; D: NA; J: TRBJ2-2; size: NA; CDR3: CASSPLSSTNTGELFF; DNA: TGTGCCAGCAGCCCCCTGAGCAGCACGAACACCGGGGAGCTGTTTTTT
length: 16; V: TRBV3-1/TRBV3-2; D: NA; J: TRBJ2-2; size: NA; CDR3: CASDPGRLSNTGELFF; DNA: TGTGCCAGCGACCCCGGAAGGTTATCGAACACCGGGGAGCTGTTTTTT
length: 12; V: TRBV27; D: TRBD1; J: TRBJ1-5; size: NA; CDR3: CASRQGDQPQHF; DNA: TGTGCCAGCAGGCAGGGGGATCAGCCCCAGCATTTT
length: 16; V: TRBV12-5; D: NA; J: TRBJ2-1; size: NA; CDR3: CASGLETWSSYNEQFF; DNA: TGTGCTAGTGGTTTGGAGACTTGGAGCTCCTACAATGAGCAGTTCTTC
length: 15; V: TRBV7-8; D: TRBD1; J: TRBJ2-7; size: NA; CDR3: CASSRSDRGLYEQYF; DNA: TGTGCCAGCAGCCGTTCGGACAGGGGGCTCTACGAGCAGTACTTC
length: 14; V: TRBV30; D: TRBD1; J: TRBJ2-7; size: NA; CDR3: CAWKRWDRDYEQYF; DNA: TGTGCCTGGAAACGCTGGGACAGAGACTACGAGCAGTACTTC
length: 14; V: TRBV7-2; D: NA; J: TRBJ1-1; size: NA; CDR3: CASSLWTGNTEAFF; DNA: TGTGCCAGCAGTTTATGGACGGGCAACACTGAAGCTTTCTTT
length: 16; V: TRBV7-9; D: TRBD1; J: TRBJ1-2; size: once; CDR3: CASSLSRQGTNYGYTF; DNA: TGTGCCAGCAGCTTATCCCGACAGGGGACTAACTATGGCTACACCTTC
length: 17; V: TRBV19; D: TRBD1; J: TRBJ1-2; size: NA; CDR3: CASSPPGQAPHYYGYTF; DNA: TGTGCCAGTAGTCCTCCGGGACAGGCCCCCCACTACTATGGCTACACCTTC
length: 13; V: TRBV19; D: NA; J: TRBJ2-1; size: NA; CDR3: CASSIQGRNEQFF; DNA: TGTGCCAGTAGTATTCAGGGGAGGAATGAGCAGTTCTTC
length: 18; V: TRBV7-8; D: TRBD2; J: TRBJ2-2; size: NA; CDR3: CASSLWGLAGENTGELFF; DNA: TGTGCCAGCAGCTTATGGGGACTAGCTGGAGAAAACACCGGGGAGCTGTTTTTT
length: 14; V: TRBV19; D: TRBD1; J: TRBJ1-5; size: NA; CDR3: CASRIGQGNQPQHF; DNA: TGTGCCAGTAGAATTGGACAGGGGAATCAGCCCCAGCATTTT
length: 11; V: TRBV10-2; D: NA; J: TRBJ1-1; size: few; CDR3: CASSVHTEAFF; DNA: TGCGCCAGCAGTGTTCACACTGAAGCTTTCTTT
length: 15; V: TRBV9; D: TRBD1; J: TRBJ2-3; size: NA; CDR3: CASSAGTGPTDTQYF; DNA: TGTGCCAGCAGCGCAGGGACAGGGCCCACAGATACGCAGTATTTT
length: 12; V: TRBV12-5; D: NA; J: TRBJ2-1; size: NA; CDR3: CASGLLNGEQFF; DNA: TGTGCTAGTGGTTTGTTAAATGGTGAGCAGTTCTTC
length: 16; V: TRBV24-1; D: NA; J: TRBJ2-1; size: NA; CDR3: CATSTVAAEEGNEQFF; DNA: TGTGCCACCAGCACCGTTGCAGCGGAGGAGGGCAATGAGCAGTTCTTC
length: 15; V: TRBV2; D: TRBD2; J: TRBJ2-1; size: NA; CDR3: CASSDLRGSYNEQFF; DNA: TGTGCCAGCAGTGACCTGCGGGGGTCTTACAATGAGCAGTTCTTC